This paragraph reports one T cell receptor beta chain. Its antigen remains unidentified. No base-level quality is on record; no much larger clone is a single base apart. This specimen comes from a study of graft-versus-host responses after intestinal transplantation (dated by TCRdb to the early 2020s). Concerning the study at large: Multivisceral, liver-intestinal, or isolated intestinal transplants were received by the recipients. All recipients received anti-thymocyte globulin induction followed by maintenance tacrolimus and steroids for about three years. After intestinal transplantation, graft-versus-host and host-versus-graft alloreactive T cell clones were followed in the graft, circulation and bone marrow using bulk TCR-beta CDR3 sequencing. Alloreactive clones were identified by sequencing pre-transplant mixed lymphocyte reaction products and comparing them with unstimulated pre-transplant donor and recipient T cells. A cohort of approximately 24 intestinal transplant recipients, including one retransplant, was enrolled, and 3 patients lacking pretransplant specimens were excluded. Donor T cell macrochimerism was defined as a peak of at least 4% donor T cells among recipient peripheral blood mononuclear cells. Samples from three later patients were sequenced in-house on an Illumina MiSeq with MiXCR processing rather than by the commercial service. General findings and caveats noted by the study authors: GvH clones were found in recipient bone marrow, and some of the GvH clones appeared earlier in ileal mucosa or blood, which is consistent with an intestinal mucosal origin. Conclusions were limited by the relatively low number and heterogeneity of intestinal transplant patients. Early after transplant, peak levels of circulating GvH clones were associated with declines in HvG clones. In patients with donor T cell macrochimerism, the allografts had high GvH to HvG T cell clonal ratios.

The time point label of this sample denotes: cells obtained before transplantation from donor or recipient. CD3+CD4+ and CD3+CD8+ populations were FACS-sorted from unstimulated pre-transplant donor and recipient cells taken from spleen or lymph nodes. The library relied on the immunoSEQ multiplex PCR assay. For most patients, genomic DNA was isolated with the Qiagen DNeasy Blood and Tissue Kit and sent frozen to Adaptive Biotechnologies for TCR sequencing. Adaptive Biotechnologies carried out high-throughput TCR-beta CDR3 sequencing of genomic DNA for most patients. The study's processing was this. Adaptive's ImmunoSEQ software supplied the TCR sequencing data for 15 to 20 patients, while MiXCR and VDJtools were used to process a few other patients. To correct CD4 versus CD8 sorting errors, any sequence found in both subsets at a frequency ratio below 5:1 was removed. CDR3 nucleotide sequences shared between donor and recipient were removed because the origin of such sequences could not be assigned. To count as alloreactive, a clone needed at least 2-fold expansion over unstimulated cells and a minimum CFSE-low frequency of 0.002% (template counts) or 0.001% (read counts). Clones detected in sequenced pre-transplant spleen, lymph node, or MLR CFSE-low populations of the donor or recipient were defined as mappable. The cumulative frequency of alloreactive clones was calculated as a percentage of all sequences, weighted by copy number. Drawn from immuneACCESS, this table holds only the in-frame rearrangements with V and J called that TCRdb kept. Clones are partly lost; checked studies trace under half to an unresolved V gene and leave the rest unexplained. V and J calls and clone size come straight from that table; D and trimming were deduced from the DNA. Here the sample has roughly 100,000 clones; over 85% occur a single time. Around 1.2% of the sample lies in the top ten.

The CDR3 holds 13 amino acids from the cysteine to the phenylalanine. Just the 39-base CDR3 DNA is kept, in frame starting at base 1. From a lookup of the germline V gene, CDR1 and CDR2 are ENHRY and SYGVKD. The V end gives up 2 bases and the J end 3 bases, leaving 0 bases in the junction not matched to a gene. The source was unstimulated CD8+ T cells sorted from spleen or lymph node cells, collected before intestinal transplant. The sequence derives from a human donor who received an intestinal transplant. The rearranged segments are TRBV10-3 and TRBJ1-1; 7 nucleotides in the junction match TRBD1. The CDR3 region has the sequence CAISETGDTEAFF. The nucleotides read TGTGCCATCAGTGAGACAGGGGACACTGAAGCTTTCTTT.